These T cell receptor beta chains were read from a single sample in a study of regulatory T cells in long-lasting Graves disease. Each CDR3 protein gets one entry after TCRdb re-called the multiplex PCR reads with MiXCR. This table has about half a million distinct CDR3 sequences, approximately 12% appearing once. The same data also went into a second study, on T cells in Graves' hyperthyroidism and ophthalmopathy.

This specimen was peripheral blood mononuclear cells (PBMCs), taken at new diagnosis, from a patient treated with antithyroid drugs. The receptors come from a woman younger than 45 with Graves disease. Each CDR3 is given with its conserved first and last residue. The D gene is left open where the match is weak. The listing skips clone size in some rows; elsewhere it reads once, few, many or a size class.

v_call	clone_size	d_call	j_call	cdr3_nt	cdr3_aa
TRBV4-3	NA	NA	TRBJ1-2	TGCGCCAGCAGCCAAGATGAGGGGGGCTATGGCTACACCTTC	CASSQDEGGYGYTF
TRBV6-1	many	TRBD2	TRBJ2-7	TGTGCCAGCAGTCCAAGACTAGCGAGCAGAGGGGACGAGCAGTACTTC	CASSPRLASRGDEQYF
TRBV3-1	few	NA	TRBJ2-5	TGTGCCAGCAGCCAGCGGGACTCGGGGAGGGAGACCCAGTACTTC	CASSQRDSGRETQYF
TRBV6-2/TRBV6-3	many	NA	TRBJ2-1	TGTGCCAGCAGCACGCGGGCGTCTAGATCCTTGGTAGGTGAGCAGTTCTTC	CASSTRASRSLVGEQFF
TRBV20-1	many	NA	TRBJ1-5	TGCAGTGCTAGAGATCGGGTGAGACTTTCAGGGAATCAGCCCCAGCATTTT	CSARDRVRLSGNQPQHF
TRBV18	many	TRBD1	TRBJ1-1	TGTGCCAGCTCACCGTCTAACAGGGGGCTTAGTACTGAAGCTTTCTTT	CASSPSNRGLSTEAFF
TRBV19	few	NA	TRBJ1-3	TGTGCCAGTAGTATAGATCTCCGAAACACCATATATTTT	CASSIDLRNTIYF
TRBV18	many	NA	TRBJ2-3	TGTGCCAGCTCACCGTCAGGAACGATCACAGATACGCAGTATTTT	CASSPSGTITDTQYF
TRBV4-1	NA	NA	TRBJ1-5	TGCGCCAGCAGCCAAGAATTCGGTCGCCTACCGAGGCAGCCCCAGCATTTT	CASSQEFGRLPRQPQHF
TRBV5-1	many	NA	TRBJ2-7	TGCGCCAGCAGCCGGGACGGACTCTACGAGCAGTACTTC	CASSRDGLYEQYF
TRBV29-1	many	NA	TRBJ1-1	TGCAGCGTGGAGGGTGGGCAAGCTTTCTTT	CSVEGGQAFF
TRBV7-3	many	TRBD1	TRBJ2-1	TGTGCCAGCAGCCCTCGACAGGGAGTTGGTCATGAGCAGTTCTTC	CASSPRQGVGHEQFF
TRBV6-5	many	NA	TRBJ1-5	TGTGCCAGCAGTTTAGAGGGGGTGGGGATGAATCAGCCCCAGCATTTT	CASSLEGVGMNQPQHF
TRBV5-1	NA	TRBD2	TRBJ2-5	TGCGCCAGCAGCCAGGTGTGGGGGGGGCAAGAGACCCAGTACTTC	CASSQVWGGQETQYF
TRBV24-1	NA	NA	TRBJ2-3	TGTGCCACCAGTGTGGGCAGGGCTGTTTCAGATACGCAGTATTTT	CATSVGRAVSDTQYF
TRBV12-3/TRBV12-4	many	NA	TRBJ2-1	TGTGCCAGCAGTTTGCGGTCCACCATTTTGAATGAGCAGTTCTTC	CASSLRSTILNEQFF
TRBV6-5	NA	NA	TRBJ1-3	TGTGCCAGCAGTTACGCATCCTCTGGAAACACCATATATTTT	CASSYASSGNTIYF
TRBV20-1	few	NA	TRBJ1-1	TGCAGTGCTAGTTACGAGAACACTGAAGCTTTCTTT	CSASYENTEAFF
TRBV7-2	many	TRBD2	TRBJ2-5	TGTGCCAGCAGCGGAAAGGGCCTAGCGGGAGAGACCCAGTACTTC	CASSGKGLAGETQYF
TRBV6-1	many	NA	TRBJ1-1	TGTGCCAGCATTCCAAAGGTAAAGAGGAACACTGAAGCTTTCTTT	CASIPKVKRNTEAFF
TRBV5-6	many	NA	TRBJ2-7	TGTGCCAGCAGCGGAGGGACAGACTCCTACGAGCAGTACTTC	CASSGGTDSYEQYF
TRBV3-1	few	NA	TRBJ2-6	TGTGCCAGCAGCCTTGGATACAGGGACGGCTCTGGGGCCAACGTCCTGACTTTC	CASSLGYRDGSGANVLTF
TRBV5-4	NA	TRBD2	TRBJ2-2	TGTGCCAGCAGCTGGGGGACTAGCGGGAACACCGGGGAGCTGTTTTTT	CASSWGTSGNTGELFF
TRBV10-1	many	TRBD1	TRBJ1-2	TGCGCCAGCAGAGACCGGGACAGGGGGCTCTGTGGCTACACCTTC	CASRDRDRGLCGYTF
TRBV19	NA	TRBD1	TRBJ1-3	TGTGCCAGTAGTGCAGGGGGAGGAAACACCATATATTTT	CASSAGGGNTIYF
TRBV7-7	many	NA	TRBJ2-5	TGTGCCAGCAGCGCGACCGGGACCGGGGAGACCCAGTACTTC	CASSATGTGETQYF
TRBV14	many	NA	TRBJ1-1	TGTGCCAGCAGCCAAGATACAAGGGCGGCTTTCTTT	CASSQDTRAAFF
TRBV3-1	NA	NA	TRBJ1-6	TGTGCCAGCAGCCGCCAAACTTCGCCGGGTTCACCCCTCCACTTT	CASSRQTSPGSPLHF
TRBV5-1	many	NA	TRBJ2-3	TGCGCCAGCAGCTCAGCGCGCCCGGGCACAGATACGCAGTATTTT	CASSSARPGTDTQYF
TRBV5-1	NA	TRBD2	TRBJ2-1	TGCGCCAGCAGCTTGGTCCTAGCGGCCGCCAATGAGCAGTTCTTC	CASSLVLAAANEQFF
TRBV2	many	TRBD1	TRBJ1-1	TGTGCCAGCAGGGGACAGGGGAGGCGCAACACTGAAGCTTTCTTT	CASRGQGRRNTEAFF
TRBV11-1	many	NA	TRBJ1-1	TGTGCCAGCAGCCTACAAGGATTTGGGGACACTGAAGCTTTCTTT	CASSLQGFGDTEAFF
TRBV30	many	TRBD1	TRBJ1-2	TGTGCCTGCCACGGACAGGGATGGTATGGCTACACCTTC	CACHGQGWYGYTF
TRBV12-3/TRBV12-4	many	NA	TRBJ2-1	TGTGCCAGCAGCACCCGTGAGGAAATCGGAGATGAGCAGTTCTTC	CASSTREEIGDEQFF
TRBV6-5	many	TRBD1	TRBJ2-7	TGTGCCAGCAGTTACGACAGGGGGTCCGACGAGCAGTACTTC	CASSYDRGSDEQYF
TRBV4-2	NA	NA	TRBJ2-2	TGTGCCAGCAGCCAAGAGGACAGCGTCCGGGAGCTGTTTTTT	CASSQEDSVRELFF
TRBV6-2/TRBV6-3	many	NA	TRBJ2-5	TGTGCCAGCAGTTACATAGGGGTTCAAGAGACCCAGTACTTC	CASSYIGVQETQYF
TRBV7-2	many	TRBD1	TRBJ2-3	TGTGCCAGCACTAAGACAGGGGAGGCAGATACGCAGTATTTT	CASTKTGEADTQYF
TRBV7-3	many	NA	TRBJ2-1	TGTGCCAGCAGCGGGGGCCCTCATCGGGTCAATGAGCAGTTCTTC	CASSGGPHRVNEQFF
TRBV11-2	many	NA	TRBJ1-1	TGTGCCAGCAGCCCTCCGGCGGAGAGGAACACTGAAGCTTTCTTT	CASSPPAERNTEAFF
TRBV9	NA	NA	TRBJ2-7	TGTGCCAGCAGCGTAGCGGACAGTAGACGGAGCGAGCAGTACTTC	CASSVADSRRSEQYF
TRBV20-1	many	NA	TRBJ1-1	TGCAGTCAACCCTCGAACACTGAAGCTTTCTTT	CSQPSNTEAFF
TRBV6-2/TRBV6-3	few	NA	TRBJ2-2	TGTGCCAGCAGCCAAGGGGGGTTGAGGCGGGAGCTGTTTTTT	CASSQGGLRRELFF
TRBV2	many	NA	TRBJ2-7	TGTGCCAGCAGTGGGCTGGTGACAGTGGCCTACGAGCAGTACTTC	CASSGLVTVAYEQYF
TRBV10-3	many	TRBD2	TRBJ2-1	TGTGCCATCAATAAGAAGGCTAGCGGGCACTACAATGAGCAGTTCTTC	CAINKKASGHYNEQFF
TRBV28	many	NA	TRBJ2-1	TGTGCCAGCAGTTTGCACAGCAATGAGCAGTTCTTC	CASSLHSNEQFF
TRBV2	many	NA	TRBJ2-7	TGTGCCAGCACTCTCGAGGGAGCCTCCTACGAGCAGTACTTC	CASTLEGASYEQYF
TRBV19	many	TRBD1	TRBJ1-2	TGTGCCAGTAGTATCCGGGACAGCGGCTATGGCTACACCTTC	CASSIRDSGYGYTF
TRBV6-5	NA	NA	TRBJ1-2	TGTGCCAGCAGTTCAAGGGAGGACTATGGCTACACCTTC	CASSSREDYGYTF
TRBV18	many	TRBD1	TRBJ1-4	TGTGCCAGCTCACTAGAACAGGGGGCCCTTGGAAAACTGTTTTTT	CASSLEQGALGKLFF
TRBV18	few	NA	TRBJ1-1	TGTGCCAGCTCACCCGCCACCATTGGGGACACTGAAGCTTTCTTT	CASSPATIGDTEAFF
TRBV2	many	TRBD2	TRBJ2-1	TGTGCCAGCAGTGGTTCCGGGACTAGCGGGAGCCGGACCTACAATGAGCAGTTCTTC	CASSGSGTSGSRTYNEQFF
TRBV10-3	many	TRBD2	TRBJ2-1	TGTGCCATCAGTGGACCGACTAGCGGGAGTAATGATGAGCAGTTCTTC	CAISGPTSGSNDEQFF
TRBV5-1	NA	NA	TRBJ1-4	TGCGCCAGCAGCTTGGGGTCGGCGGGCATGAGTGAAAAACTGTTTTTT	CASSLGSAGMSEKLFF
TRBV11-2	many	NA	TRBJ1-2	TGTGCCAGCAGCCCTCCCGGAGGGTATGGCTACACCTTC	CASSPPGGYGYTF
TRBV2	many	NA	TRBJ2-1	TGTGCCAGCAGTGATGGCCCCAGGGGCGAGCAGTTCTTC	CASSDGPRGEQFF